This TCR beta chain was identified in a study of cytomegalovirus exposure and HLA in healthy donors. Unrecorded immune exposure was likely among donors, who were nominally healthy when sampled. Germline CDR1 MNHEY, CDR2 SMNVEV (reference sequence). Trimming took 2 bases from V and 4 from J, leaving 14 bases between them. The CDR3 covers 15 residues. A multiplex PCR was run with 60 Vbeta primers and 13 Jbeta primers. Using immunoSEQ multiplex PCR, the repertoire was profiled, and TCRdb retains in-frame clones only, with some absent. The repertoire holds nearly 100,000 clones, with less than 10% as singletons.

The genes are TRBV27 and TRBJ1-1; D is possibly TRBD1 (5 bases). Sequencing used PBMCs. The receptor was derived from a man in his forties or fifties in good health and CMV-seropositive. The CDR3 nucleotides are TGTGCCAGCAGTTTAGGGTTCTCCGGGGGCACTGAAGCTTTCTTT. This sequence encodes CASSLGFSGGTEAFF.